The text below deals with one T cell receptor (beta chain). Its specificity is not known. V shed 3 bases and J shed 7 bases, with 16 bases lying between them. Germline V gene data show CDR1 as ENHRY and CDR2 as SYGVKD. The CDR3 totals 15 residues. These data originate in a study of cytomegalovirus exposure and HLA in healthy donors. Whole-study results and caveats: The authors confirmed in vitro that a few CMV-associated chains were specific for CMV antigens. The majority of TCR sequences were rare, yet some public TCRs appeared in many donors.

The table came from immunoSEQ multiplex PCR; TCRdb's copy has only in-frame clones and leaves some out. This sample has roughly 300,000 clones; 75% to 90% occur once, and the top ten carry 0.65% to 0.85%. Sample: PBMCs. The rearrangement links TRBV10-3 to TRBJ2-1, with D tentatively TRBD1 (6 bases). The origin of this receptor is a woman younger than 35 in good health and CMV-seronegative. DNA for the CDR3: TGTGCCATCAGTGAACCGGCAGGGGTCGTTAATGAGCAGTTCTTC. This translates into CAISEPAGVVNEQFF.